The 15 T cell receptor beta chains listed next were all sequenced from one sample in a study of cytomegalovirus exposure and HLA in healthy donors. The study ran its PCR with 60 Vbeta and 13 Jbeta primers. The assay was immunoSEQ multiplex PCR, and TCRdb's table has in-frame clones only and misses some. The sample holds 150,000 or so clones, 70% to 80% seen once. Sequencing was carried out using PBMCs. These receptors were taken from a woman aged 40 to 49 in good health and CMV-seronegative.

This clone was counted a single time. V and J are TRBV5-1 and TRBJ2-7, with 10 bases aligning to TRBD1. Germline lookup yields CDR1 SGHRS and CDR2 YFSETQ. V shed 5 bases and J 1 base; nucleotides not matched to a gene: 9. The CDR3 runs 16 residues. DNA of the CDR3: TGCGCCAGCAGTTTAGACGGGACAGGGGCATCCTACGAGCAGTACTTC. Encoded protein: CASSLDGTGASYEQYF.

The V gene is TRBV20-1, the J gene TRBJ1-1, with TRBD1 matching 8 bases. CDR1 DFQATT and CDR2 SNEGSKA come from the germline V gene (reference sequence). The trim removed 1 base at V and 8 bases at J, leaving 0 bases unmatched. The CDR3 has 11 residues. This chain's CDR3 is CSARGQGEAFF. Here the CDR3 DNA reads TGCAGTGCTAGAGGACAGGGGGAAGCTTTCTTT.

CDR3 loop: CASTHTGQGVNTEAFF. The CDR3 bases are TGTGCCAGTACCCATACAGGACAGGGAGTGAACACTGAAGCTTTCTTT. V and J are TRBV19 and TRBJ1-1; the match to TRBD1 covers 8 bases. J lost 0 bases, V lost 7 bases, and 10 bases had no gene match. The CDR3 runs to 16 residues. From germline, CDR1 is LNHDA and CDR2 SQIVND (reference sequence).

The chain uses TRBV9 and TRBJ1-2; TRBD1 is a possible D gene (6 bases). Germline CDR1 SGDLS, CDR2 YYNGEE. The V end lost 5 bases, the J end lost 3 bases, and 14 bases lay between the germline ends. The CDR3 runs 14 residues. The CDR3 region is CASSPTGSDYGYTF. CDR3 sequence (DNA): TGTGCCAGCAGTCCCACAGGGAGCGACTATGGCTACACCTTC.

The V call is TRBV27, the J call TRBJ1-2; D is unclear. Trimming pared 6 bases from V and 3 bases from J, leaving 11 bases between. Germline CDR1 MNHEY, CDR2 SMNVEV (reference sequence). The CDR3 is 13 amino acids. CDR3 nucleotides: TGTGCCAGCAGCCCGGAGAACTACTATGGCTACACCTTC. This encodes CASSPENYYGYTF.

The gene calls are TRBV5-8 and TRBJ2-1; TRBD2 aligns across 11 bases. Losses at the gene ends were 1 base for V and 4 bases for J; bases not matched to a gene: 7. The CDR3 has 17 residues. In germline, CDR1 is SGHTS, CDR2 YDEGEE. CDR3 residues: CASSLIAGTSGYNEQFF. The CDR3 DNA reads TGTGCCAGCAGCTTGATAGCCGGGACTAGCGGTTACAATGAGCAGTTCTTC.

The chain combines TRBV28 with TRBJ1-1, with 10 bases aligning to TRBD1. Trimming at V came to 5 bases and at J to 5 bases, leaving 5 bases not matched to a gene. Germline-derived CDR1 and CDR2 are MDHEN and SYDVKM. CDR3 length: 14 amino acids. Here the CDR3 DNA reads TGTGCCAGCAGTCGACAGGGGGCTTCGACTGAAGCTTTCTTT. This sequence encodes CASSRQGASTEAFF.

The V gene is TRBV7-9, the J gene TRBJ1-2; TRBD1 agrees at 7 bases. Trimming at V came to 2 bases and at J to 2 bases, leaving 5 bases not matched to a gene. The CDR3 runs 15 residues. Looked up from germline, CDR1 is SEHNR and CDR2 is FQNEAQ (reference sequence). The CDR3 sequence is CASSLFSGQNYGYTF. The CDR3 DNA sequence: TGTGCCAGCAGCTTATTTTCGGGACAGAACTATGGCTACACCTTC.

The rearrangement links TRBV30 to TRBJ1-1; tentative D call: TRBD1 (5 bases). V was cut by 0 bases and J by 5 bases, with 16 bases left in between. This CDR3 comprises 15 residues. Germline loops: CDR1 GTSNPN, CDR2 SVGIG (reference sequence). As DNA, the CDR3 is TGTGCCTGGAGTGTCCCAGACAGCCCTTCTACTGAAGCTTTCTTT. This sequence encodes CAWSVPDSPSTEAFF.

The gene calls are TRBV25-1 and TRBJ2-7; 12 bases fit TRBD1. Germline V lookup: CDR1 MGHDK, CDR2 SYGVNS. The CDR3 extends over 17 amino acids. After removal of 3 bases from V and 6 bases from J, the junction contained 12 bases not matched to a gene. The CDR3 is CASSDLVGGQGAPEQYF. In DNA, the CDR3 is TGTGCCAGCAGTGATCTTGTCGGGGGACAGGGGGCCCCCGAGCAGTACTTC.

This chain uses TRBV11-3 with TRBJ1-1, with TRBD1 matching 8 bases. The CDR3 has 15 residues. After removal of 3 bases from V and 5 bases from J, the junction contained 8 bases not matched to a gene. CDR1 SGHNT and CDR2 YENEEA come from the germline V gene. The CDR3 DNA sequence: TGTGCCAGCAGCTTCAACACAGGGGGACGGACTGAAGCTTTCTTT. Translation gives CASSFNTGGRTEAFF.

This chain links TRBV29-1 with TRBJ2-1; D may be TRBD1 (6 bases). V was trimmed by 7 bases and J by 11 bases, leaving 12 bases between them. Germline loops: CDR1 SQVTM, CDR2 ANQGSEA. The CDR3 is 10 residues long. The CDR3 nucleotides are TGCAGCGCAGGACAGACCCAGCAGTTCTTC. Protein: CSAGQTQQFF.

This clone was seen a handful of times. V is TRBV10-3 and J is TRBJ2-6; maybe TRBD2 (5 bases). This CDR3 has 14 residues. Germline assignment: CDR1 ENHRY and CDR2 SYGVKD. Trimming shortened V by 8 bases and J by 4 bases, and 12 bases separated the two germline ends. The CDR3 region is CAISDLAGANVLTF. CDR3 sequence (DNA): TGTGCCATCTCGGACTTAGCGGGGGCCAACGTCCTGACTTTC.

The rearrangement links TRBV5-4 to TRBJ1-2; TRBD1 matches at 7 bases. After removal of 1 base from V and 7 bases from J, the junction contained 10 bases not matched to a gene. CDR3 length: 15 residues. Germline CDR1 reads SGHNT; CDR2 reads YYREEE (reference sequence). CDR3 in DNA: TGTGCCAGCAGCTTGAAAACAGGGGTAGGGGGTGGCTACACCTTC. Its translation: CASSLKTGVGGGYTF.

This chain links TRBV29-1 with TRBJ2-5, with D maybe TRBD2 (6 bases). With 4 bases removed from V and 5 bases from J, the gap between germline ends came to 8 bases. Germline CDR1 is SQVTM and CDR2 is ANQGSEA. This CDR3 is built from 11 residues. The DNA for the CDR3 is TGCAGCGTTGGGGAGGAGGAGACCCAGTACTTC. It yields the protein CSVGEEETQYF.